One T cell receptor (beta chain) is described in this entry. This sample was taken from a study of blood T cell repertoires in COVID-19. Study overall: The samples span acute and convalescent COVID-19 from the United States, Italy and Spain. The analysed material was cDNA or gDNA that came from T cells, B-cell-depleted T cells, or PBMCs.

In the original workflow: How many nucleated cells were present was estimated from reference gene primer amplification. TCRdb's copy holds only in-frame clones and misses some; the assay was immunoSEQ multiplex PCR. V and J calls and clone size are copied from that table; D and trimming were computed from the DNA. The top ten clones hold 0.99% of a sample with roughly 250,000 clones, 88% of them seen once. Trimming cost V 0 bases and J 4 bases; bases outside gene matches: 6. The CDR3 consists of 16 residues. CDR1 is SGHRS and CDR2 is YFSETQ in the germline V gene. The rearrangement uses TRBV5-1 and TRBJ2-5; 10 nucleotides match TRBD2. The receptor was derived from a woman between 35 and 50 years old who had recovered from COVID-19. The source material was peripheral blood. CDR3 region: CASSLALAGVGETQYF. CDR3 DNA: TGCGCCAGCAGCTTGGCGCTAGCGGGAGTTGGAGAGACCCAGTACTTC.